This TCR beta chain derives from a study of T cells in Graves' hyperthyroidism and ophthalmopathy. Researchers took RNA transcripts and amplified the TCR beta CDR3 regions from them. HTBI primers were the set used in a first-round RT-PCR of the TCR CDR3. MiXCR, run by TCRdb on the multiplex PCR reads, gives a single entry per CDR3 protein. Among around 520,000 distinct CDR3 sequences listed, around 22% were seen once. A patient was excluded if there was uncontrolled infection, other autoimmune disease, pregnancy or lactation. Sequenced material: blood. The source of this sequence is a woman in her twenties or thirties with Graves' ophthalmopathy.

The CDR3 loop reads CSVGQNINYGYTF. CDR3 nucleotides: TGCAGCGTTGGACAGAATATTAACTATGGCTACACCTTC. The chain couples TRBV29-1 to TRBJ1-2, with D possibly TRBD1 on 5 matching bases. CDR1 and CDR2 (germline): SQVTM, ANQGSEA. The CDR3 loop spans 13 amino acids. The V end lost 4 bases, the J end lost 1 base, and 10 bases lay between the germline ends.